The entry below gives a single T cell receptor beta chain sequence along with its context. Its target is not known. The data originate from a study of cytomegalovirus exposure and HLA in healthy donors. Study-wide results and caveats: By HLA locus, TCR association rates varied in a later analysis, with DRB1 showing the most and HLA-C the fewest. An Asian-associated ancestry cluster reportedly showed fewer N-insertions than the approximately 700-donor mean in a later analysis.

This CDR3 is 15 amino acids long. Germline CDR1 is MNHEY and CDR2 is SMNVEV (reference sequence). V gave up 6 bases and J gave up 0 bases, with 12 bases separating them. Both 60 Vbeta primers and 13 Jbeta primers went into the PCR. Some clones are missing from TCRdb's copy, which holds only in-frame ones; the method was immunoSEQ multiplex PCR. Counted here are under 200,000 clones, about 68% occurring once; the ten biggest clones make up around 2.4%. It was healthy bone marrow donors who served as donors. V is TRBV27 and J is TRBJ1-3; the D is unclear. Input material: PBMCs. The sequence was obtained from a female donor in good health and CMV-seronegative. The CDR3 bases are TGTGCCAGCAGCTTTAGTGCTACCTCTGGAAACACCATATATTTT. Its protein is CASSFSATSGNTIYF.